Here is one T cell receptor (beta chain) with its context. Its target is not known. Library preparation for TCR beta used quantitative 5'-RACE with molecular barcodes. MiXCR was run by TCRdb on the 5' RACE reads, yielding one entry per CDR3 protein. The data contain approximately 260,000 distinct CDR3 sequences, 8% to 9.5% of them singletons. The entry originates in a study of CD8 T cells in ankylosing spondylitis. Study-wide results and limits: A number of the motif variants had already been described in reactive arthritis synovial fluid and blood. Reportedly, significant enrichment of disease-linked clones occurred in matched ankylosing spondylitis synovial fluid. Ankylosing spondylitis blood appeared to be characterized by a TCR beta motif of several highly homologous variants.

Trimming removed 9 bases from V and 4 bases from J, with 17 bases in between. Germline V gene sequence: CDR1 SGHTA, CDR2 FQGNSA. The CDR3 has 14 residues. This chain connects TRBV7-2 to TRBJ2-3; possibly TRBD2 for D (6 bases). Sequencing was carried out using blood, either unsorted or a sorted T cell fraction (not recorded which). The sequence was collected from a male donor with ankylosing spondylitis or in good health (not recorded which). The CDR3 coding sequence is TGTGCCAGTCATCCGGGACTGCCTTCAGATACGCAGTATTTT. The encoded protein is CASHPGLPSDTQYF.